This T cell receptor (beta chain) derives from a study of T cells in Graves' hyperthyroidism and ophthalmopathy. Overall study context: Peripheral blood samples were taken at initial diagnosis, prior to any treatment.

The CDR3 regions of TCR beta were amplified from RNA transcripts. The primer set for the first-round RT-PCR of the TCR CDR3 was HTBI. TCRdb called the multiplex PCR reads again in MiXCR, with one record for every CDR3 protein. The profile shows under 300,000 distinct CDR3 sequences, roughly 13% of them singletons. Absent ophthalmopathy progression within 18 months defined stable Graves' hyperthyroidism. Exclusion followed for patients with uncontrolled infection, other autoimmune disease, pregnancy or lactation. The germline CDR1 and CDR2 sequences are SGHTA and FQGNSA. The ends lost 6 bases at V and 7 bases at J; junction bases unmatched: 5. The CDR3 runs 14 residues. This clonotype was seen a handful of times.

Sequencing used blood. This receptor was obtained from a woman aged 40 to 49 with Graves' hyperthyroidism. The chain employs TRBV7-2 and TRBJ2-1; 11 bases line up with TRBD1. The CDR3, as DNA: TGTGCCAGCAGAGGACAGGGGGCGCGAAATGAGCAGTTCTTC. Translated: CASRGQGARNEQFF. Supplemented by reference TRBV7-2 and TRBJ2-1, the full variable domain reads GAGVSQSPSNKVTEKGKDVELRCDPISGHTALYWYRQSLGQGLEFLIYFQGNSAPDKSGLPSDRFSAERTGGSVSTLTIQRTQQEDSAVYLCASRGQGARNEQFFGPGTRLTVL.